This TCR beta chain was captured by sequencing in a study of T cell repertoires in cytomegalovirus infection. About the study: Both a matching HLA type and CMV infection were indicated by public TCR beta signatures.

MiXCR, applied by TCRdb to the reads, yields one record per CDR3 protein. The table records roughly 180,000 distinct CDR3 sequences, about a sixth of them present only once. CDR1 and CDR2 from the germline V gene are LGHNA and YSLEER. There are 17 residues in the CDR3. The V and J ends lost 2 bases and 1 base respectively, with 14 bases between them. This clonotype was detected many times. The V call is TRBV4-3, the J call TRBJ2-2; D possibly uses TRBD1 or TRBD2 (6 bases each). Sequenced material: CD8+ T cells from PBMCs. This sequence was found in a human donor in good health (CMV status not recorded). Some clones in this sample may be carry-over from other donors' samples. In DNA, the CDR3 is TGCGCCAGCAGCCAAAGGGCGGGGACAAGGAACACCGGGGAGCTGTTTTTT. It codes for CASSQRAGTRNTGELFF.